The clone carrying this T cell receptor beta chain was counted a single time. There are 14 residues in the CDR3. TCRdb's copy holds only in-frame clones and misses some; the assay was immunoSEQ multiplex PCR. The sample holds about 150,000 clones, just under 85% seen once. The sample comes from a study of blood T cell repertoires in COVID-19. Study-level information: T cells, B-cell-depleted T cells, or PBMCs provided the cDNA or gDNA that served as material.

The sequence was obtained from a middle-aged woman who had recovered from COVID-19. The chain has TRBV12-2 and TRBJ1-2. TRBV12-2 is a pseudogene. The sequenced sample was PBMCs or T cells enriched from blood (not recorded which). The CDR3 region has the DNA TGTGCAAGTCGCTTTCGATACGCACTATGGGGCTACACCTTC. Translation: CASRFRYALWGYTF.